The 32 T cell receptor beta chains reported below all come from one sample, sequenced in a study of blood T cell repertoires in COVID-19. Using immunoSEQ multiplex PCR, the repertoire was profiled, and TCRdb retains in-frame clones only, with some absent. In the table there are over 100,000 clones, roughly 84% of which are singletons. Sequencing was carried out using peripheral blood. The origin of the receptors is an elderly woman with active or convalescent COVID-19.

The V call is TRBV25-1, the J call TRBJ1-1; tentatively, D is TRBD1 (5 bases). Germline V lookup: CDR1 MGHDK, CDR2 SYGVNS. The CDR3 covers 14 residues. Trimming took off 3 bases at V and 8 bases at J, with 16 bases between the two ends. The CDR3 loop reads CASSDSGQIGEAFF. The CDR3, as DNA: TGTGCCAGCAGTGATTCCGGACAAATCGGGGAAGCTTTCTTT. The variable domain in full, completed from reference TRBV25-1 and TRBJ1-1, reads EADIYQTPRYLVIGTGKKITLECSQTMGHDKMYWYQQDPGMELHLIHYSYGVNSTEKGDLSSESTVSRIRTEHFPLTLESARPSHTSQYLCASSDSGQIGEAFFGQGTRLTVV.

This CDR3 is CASLASENTGELFF. CDR3 sequence (DNA): TGTGCCAGCCTGGCTAGCGAGAACACCGGGGAGCTGTTTTTT. This sequence joins TRBV6-5 and TRBJ2-2, with D possibly TRBD2 on 6 matching bases. The CDR3 has 14 residues. Trimming cost V 8 bases and J 1 base, with 11 bases left between them. Germline V gene data show CDR1 as MNHEY and CDR2 as SVGAGI.

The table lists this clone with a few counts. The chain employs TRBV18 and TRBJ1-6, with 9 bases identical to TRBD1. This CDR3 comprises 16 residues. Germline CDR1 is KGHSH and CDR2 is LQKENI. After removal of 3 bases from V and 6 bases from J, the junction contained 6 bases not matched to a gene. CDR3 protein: CASSPEMTGGNSPLHF. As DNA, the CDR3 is TGTGCCAGCTCACCCGAAATGACAGGGGGTAATTCACCCCTCCACTTT. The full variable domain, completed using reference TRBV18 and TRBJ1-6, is NAGVMQNPRHLVRRRGQEARLRCSPMKGHSHVYWYRQLPEEGLKFMVYLQKENIIDESGMPKERFSAEFPKEGPSILRIQQVVRGDSAAYFCASSPEMTGGNSPLHFGNGTRLTVT.

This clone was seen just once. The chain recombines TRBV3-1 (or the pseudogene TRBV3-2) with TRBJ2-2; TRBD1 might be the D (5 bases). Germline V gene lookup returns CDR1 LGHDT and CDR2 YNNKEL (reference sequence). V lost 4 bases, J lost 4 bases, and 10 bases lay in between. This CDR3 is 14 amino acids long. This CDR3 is CASSLFQGTGELFF. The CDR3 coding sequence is TGTGCCAGCAGCCTATTCCAGGGCACCGGGGAGCTGTTTTTT.

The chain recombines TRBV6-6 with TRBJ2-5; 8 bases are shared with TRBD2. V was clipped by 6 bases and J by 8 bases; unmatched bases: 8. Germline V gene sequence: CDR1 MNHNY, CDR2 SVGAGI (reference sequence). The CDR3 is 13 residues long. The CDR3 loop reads CASSPGGGITQYF. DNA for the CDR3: TGTGCCAGCAGCCCCGGGGGGGGAATCACCCAGTACTTC.

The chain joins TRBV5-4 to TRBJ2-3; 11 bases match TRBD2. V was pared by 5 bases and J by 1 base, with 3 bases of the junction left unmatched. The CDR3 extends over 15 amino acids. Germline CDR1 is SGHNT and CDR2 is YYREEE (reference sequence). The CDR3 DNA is TGTGCCAGCAGTCTAGCGGGAGGAGGCACAGATACGCAGTATTTT. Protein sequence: CASSLAGGGTDTQYF.

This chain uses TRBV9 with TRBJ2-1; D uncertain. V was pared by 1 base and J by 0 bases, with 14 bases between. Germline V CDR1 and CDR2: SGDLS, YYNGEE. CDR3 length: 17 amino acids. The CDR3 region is CASSVRQAPSSYNEQFF. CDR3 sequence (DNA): TGTGCCAGCAGCGTACGTCAAGCACCGAGCTCCTACAATGAGCAGTTCTTC.

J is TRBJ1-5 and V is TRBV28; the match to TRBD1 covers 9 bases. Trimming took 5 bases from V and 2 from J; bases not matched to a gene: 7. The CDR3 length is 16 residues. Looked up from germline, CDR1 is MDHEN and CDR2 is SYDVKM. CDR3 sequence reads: CASSPTGGMGNQPQHF. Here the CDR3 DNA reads TGTGCCAGCAGTCCTACAGGGGGCATGGGCAATCAGCCCCAGCATTTT.

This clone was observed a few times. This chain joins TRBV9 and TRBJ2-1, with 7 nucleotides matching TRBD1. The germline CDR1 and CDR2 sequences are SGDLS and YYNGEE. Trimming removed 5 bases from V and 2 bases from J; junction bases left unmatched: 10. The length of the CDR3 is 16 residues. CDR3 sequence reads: CASRAGQVGTYNEQFF. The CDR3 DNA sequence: TGTGCCAGCAGGGCCGGACAGGTCGGCACCTACAATGAGCAGTTCTTC.

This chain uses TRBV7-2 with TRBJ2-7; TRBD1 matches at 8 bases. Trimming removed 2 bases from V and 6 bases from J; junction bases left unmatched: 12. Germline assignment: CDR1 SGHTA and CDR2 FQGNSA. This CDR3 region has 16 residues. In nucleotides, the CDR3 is TGTGCCAGCAGCTTATCTCTGAGACAGGGGATGGGCGAGCAGTACTTC. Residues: CASSLSLRQGMGEQYF.

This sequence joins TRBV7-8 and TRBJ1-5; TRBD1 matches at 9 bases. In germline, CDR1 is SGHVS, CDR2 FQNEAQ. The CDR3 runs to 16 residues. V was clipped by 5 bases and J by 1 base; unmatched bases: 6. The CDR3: CASSPRTGDSNQPQHF. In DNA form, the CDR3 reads TGTGCCAGCAGCCCCAGGACAGGGGACAGCAATCAGCCCCAGCATTTT.

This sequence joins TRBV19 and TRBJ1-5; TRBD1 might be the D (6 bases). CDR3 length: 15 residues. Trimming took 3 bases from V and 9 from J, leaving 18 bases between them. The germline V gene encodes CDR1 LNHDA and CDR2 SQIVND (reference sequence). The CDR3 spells CASSMGFSRGGPQHF. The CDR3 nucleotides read TGTGCCAGTAGTATGGGGTTCAGCCGAGGGGGGCCCCAGCATTTT. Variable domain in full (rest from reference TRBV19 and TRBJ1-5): DGGITQSPKYLFRKEGQNVTLSCEQNLNHDAMYWYRQDPGQGLRLIYYSQIVNDFQKGDIAEGYSVSREKKESFPLTVTSAQKNPTAFYLCASSMGFSRGGPQHFGDGTRLSIL.

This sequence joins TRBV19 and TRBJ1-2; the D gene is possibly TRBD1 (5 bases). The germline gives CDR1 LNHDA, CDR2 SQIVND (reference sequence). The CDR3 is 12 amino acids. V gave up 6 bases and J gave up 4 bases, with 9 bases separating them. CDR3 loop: CASRGLTYGYTF. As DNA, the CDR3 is TGTGCCAGTAGGGGGCTGACCTATGGCTACACCTTC.

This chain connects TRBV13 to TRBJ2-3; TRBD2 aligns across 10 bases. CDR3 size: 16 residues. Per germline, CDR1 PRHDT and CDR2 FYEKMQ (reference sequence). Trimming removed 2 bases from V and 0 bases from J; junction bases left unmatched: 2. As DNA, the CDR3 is TGTGCCAGCAGCTTACTAGCGGGAGTTAGCACAGATACGCAGTATTTT. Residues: CASSLLAGVSTDTQYF.

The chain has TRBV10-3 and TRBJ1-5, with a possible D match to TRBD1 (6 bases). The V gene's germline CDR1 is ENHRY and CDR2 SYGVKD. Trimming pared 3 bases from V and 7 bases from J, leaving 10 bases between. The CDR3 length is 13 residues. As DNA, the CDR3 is TGTGCCATCAGTGAATCAACAGGGCAGCCCCAGCATTTT. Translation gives CAISESTGQPQHF.

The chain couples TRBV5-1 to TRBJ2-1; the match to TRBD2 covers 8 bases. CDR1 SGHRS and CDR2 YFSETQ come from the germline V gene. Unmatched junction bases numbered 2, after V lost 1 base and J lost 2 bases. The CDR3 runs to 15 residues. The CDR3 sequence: CASSLSSGAYNEQFF. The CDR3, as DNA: TGCGCCAGCAGCTTGAGTAGCGGGGCCTACAATGAGCAGTTCTTC.

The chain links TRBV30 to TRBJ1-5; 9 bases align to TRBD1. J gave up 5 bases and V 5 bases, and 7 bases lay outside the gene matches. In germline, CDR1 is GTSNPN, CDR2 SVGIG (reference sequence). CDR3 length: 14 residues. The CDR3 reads CAWGKNRGHQPQHF. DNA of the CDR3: TGTGCCTGGGGTAAAAACAGGGGGCATCAGCCCCAGCATTTT.

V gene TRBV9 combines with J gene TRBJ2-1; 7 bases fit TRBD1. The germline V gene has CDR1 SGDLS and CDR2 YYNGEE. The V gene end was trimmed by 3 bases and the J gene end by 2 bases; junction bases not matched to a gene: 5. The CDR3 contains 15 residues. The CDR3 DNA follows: TGTGCCAGCAGCGCACTCCAGGGGGCCTACAATGAGCAGTTCTTC. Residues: CASSALQGAYNEQFF.

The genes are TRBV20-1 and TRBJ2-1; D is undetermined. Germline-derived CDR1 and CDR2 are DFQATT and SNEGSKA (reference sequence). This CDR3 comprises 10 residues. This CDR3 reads CSGSYNEQFF. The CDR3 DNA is TGCAGCGGGTCCTACAATGAGCAGTTCTTC.

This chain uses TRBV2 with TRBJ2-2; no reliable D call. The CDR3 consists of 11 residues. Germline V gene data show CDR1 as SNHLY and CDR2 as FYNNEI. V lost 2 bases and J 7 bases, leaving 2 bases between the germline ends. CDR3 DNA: TGTGCCAGCAGTGAATACGGGGAGCTGTTTTTT. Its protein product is CASSEYGELFF. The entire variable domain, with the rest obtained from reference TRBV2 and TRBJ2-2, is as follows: EPEVTQTPSHQVTQMGQEVILRCVPISNHLYFYWYRQILGQKVEFLVSFYNNEISEKSEIFDDQFSVERPDGSNFTLKIRSTKLEDSAMYFCASSEYGELFFGEGSRLTVL.

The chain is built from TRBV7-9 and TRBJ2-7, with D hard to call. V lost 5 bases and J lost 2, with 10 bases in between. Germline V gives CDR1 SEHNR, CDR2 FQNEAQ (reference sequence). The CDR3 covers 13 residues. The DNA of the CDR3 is TGTGCCAGCAGCCAAAGTCAGGCCTACGAGCAGTACTTC. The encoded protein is CASSQSQAYEQYF.

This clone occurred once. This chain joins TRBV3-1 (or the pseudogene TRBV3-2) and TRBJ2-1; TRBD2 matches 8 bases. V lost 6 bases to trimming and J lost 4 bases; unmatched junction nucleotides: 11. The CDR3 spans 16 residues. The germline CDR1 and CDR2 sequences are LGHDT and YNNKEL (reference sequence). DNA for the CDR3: TGTGCCAGCAGTCGTGTAGCGGGAACGGGATACAATGAGCAGTTCTTC. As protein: CASSRVAGTGYNEQFF.

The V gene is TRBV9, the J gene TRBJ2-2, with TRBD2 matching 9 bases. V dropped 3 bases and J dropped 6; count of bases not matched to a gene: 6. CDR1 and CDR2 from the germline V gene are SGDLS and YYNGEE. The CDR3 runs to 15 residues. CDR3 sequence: CASSDSGSAAGELFF. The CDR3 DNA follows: TGTGCCAGCAGCGATAGCGGGAGTGCCGCCGGGGAGCTGTTTTTT. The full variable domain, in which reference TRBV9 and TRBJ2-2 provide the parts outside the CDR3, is DSGVTQTPKHLITATGQRVTLRCSPRSGDLSVYWYQQSLDQGLQFLIQYYNGEERAKGNILERFSAQQFPDLHSELNLSSLELGDSALYFCASSDSGSAAGELFFGEGSRLTVL.

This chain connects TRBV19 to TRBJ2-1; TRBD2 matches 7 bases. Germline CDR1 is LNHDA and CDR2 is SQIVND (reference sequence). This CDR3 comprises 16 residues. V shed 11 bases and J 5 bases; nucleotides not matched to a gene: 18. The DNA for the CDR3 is TGTGCCGATGGCCGGGAGCGGGGCTTAAGAGACAATGAGCAGTTCTTC. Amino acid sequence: CADGRERGLRDNEQFF.

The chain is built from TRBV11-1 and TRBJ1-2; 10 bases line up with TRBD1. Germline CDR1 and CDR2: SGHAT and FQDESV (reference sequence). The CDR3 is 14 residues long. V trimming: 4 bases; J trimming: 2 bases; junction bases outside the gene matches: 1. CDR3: CASSWDRGNYGYTF. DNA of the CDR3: TGTGCCAGCAGCTGGGACAGGGGAAACTATGGCTACACCTTC.

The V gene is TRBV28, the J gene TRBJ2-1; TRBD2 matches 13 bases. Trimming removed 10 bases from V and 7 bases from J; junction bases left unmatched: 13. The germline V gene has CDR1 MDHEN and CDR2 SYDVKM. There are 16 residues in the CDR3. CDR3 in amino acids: CAIRPRTSGRGNEQFF. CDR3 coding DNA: TGTGCCATCCGACCGAGAACTAGCGGGAGGGGGAATGAGCAGTTCTTC.

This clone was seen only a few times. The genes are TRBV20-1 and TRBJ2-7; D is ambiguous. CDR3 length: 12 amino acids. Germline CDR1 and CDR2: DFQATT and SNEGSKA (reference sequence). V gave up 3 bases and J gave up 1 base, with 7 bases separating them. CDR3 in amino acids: CSASTTSYEQYF. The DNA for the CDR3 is TGCAGTGCTAGTACTACGTCCTACGAGCAGTACTTC.

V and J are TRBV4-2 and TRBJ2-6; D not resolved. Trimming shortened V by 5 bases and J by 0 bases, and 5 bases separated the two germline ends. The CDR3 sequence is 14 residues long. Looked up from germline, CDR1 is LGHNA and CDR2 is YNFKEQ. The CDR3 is CASSNSSGANVLTF. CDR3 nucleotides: TGTGCCAGCAGCAATAGCTCTGGGGCCAACGTCCTGACTTTC.

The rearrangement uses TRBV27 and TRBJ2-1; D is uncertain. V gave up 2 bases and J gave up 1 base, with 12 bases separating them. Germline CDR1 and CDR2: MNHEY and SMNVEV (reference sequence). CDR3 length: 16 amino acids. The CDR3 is CASSLRRAGSYNEQFF. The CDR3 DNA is TGTGCCAGCAGTTTAAGGCGCGCCGGGTCCTACAATGAGCAGTTCTTC.

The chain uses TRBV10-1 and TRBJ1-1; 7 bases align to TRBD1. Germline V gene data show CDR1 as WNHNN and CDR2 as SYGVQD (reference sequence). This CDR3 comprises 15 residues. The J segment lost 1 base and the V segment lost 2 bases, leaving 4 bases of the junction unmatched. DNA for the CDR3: TGCGCCAGCAGTGAGAATAGGGGGCCGAACACTGAAGCTTTCTTT. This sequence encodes CASSENRGPNTEAFF.

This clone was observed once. CDR3 nucleotide sequence: TGTGCCAGCAGTTACTCGATTACCCCCACTACGGATACGCAGTATTTT. It codes for CASSYSITPTTDTQYF. The rearrangement uses TRBV6-6 and TRBJ2-3; D is unresolved. The length of the CDR3 is 16 residues. Germline V CDR1 and CDR2: MNHNY, SVGAGI (reference sequence). V was clipped by 0 bases and J by 6 bases, with 16 bases between them.

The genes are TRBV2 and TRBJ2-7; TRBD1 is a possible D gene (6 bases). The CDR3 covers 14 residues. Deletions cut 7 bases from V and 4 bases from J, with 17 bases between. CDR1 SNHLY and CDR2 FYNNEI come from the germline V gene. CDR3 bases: TGTGCCAGCACTAGAGAGACAGGCAATTACGAGCAGTACTTC. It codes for CASTRETGNYEQYF.